These 10 T cell receptor beta chains originate from one sample sequenced in a study of blood T cell repertoires in COVID-19. Clones were sequenced by immunoSEQ multiplex PCR, and TCRdb holds only the in-frame ones, with some missing. The sample consists of just over 300,000 clones, 90% of them appearing once. The source material was PBMCs or T cells enriched from blood (not recorded which). These receptors originate from a woman aged 18-29 years with acute COVID-19.

The CDR3 sequence: CASSPDLQGGETQYF. For the CDR3, the DNA is TGTGCCAGCTCACCGGACTTACAGGGAGGGGAGACCCAGTACTTC. V and J are TRBV18 and TRBJ2-5; D possibly corresponds to TRBD2 (7 bases). CDR1 KGHSH and CDR2 LQKENI come from the germline V gene. V lost 3 bases and J 5 bases, leaving 16 bases between the germline ends. The CDR3 contains 15 residues.

The rearrangement joins TRBV6-5 to TRBJ2-2, with a weak D call TRBD1 (6 bases). CDR3 length: 15 amino acids. Trimming shortened V by 6 bases and J by 5 bases, and 16 bases separated the two germline ends. Germline V lookup: CDR1 MNHEY, CDR2 SVGAGI. The DNA for the CDR3 is TGTGCCAGCAGAGTACAGGGAATAGAGACCGGGGAGCTGTTTTTT. Encoded protein: CASRVQGIETGELFF.

V gene TRBV6-5 combines with J gene TRBJ1-4; 10 nucleotides match TRBD1. Trimming removed 5 bases from V and 8 bases from J; junction bases left unmatched: 8. The CDR3 consists of 15 residues. Germline CDR1 reads MNHEY; CDR2 reads SVGAGI. The CDR3 loop is CASSRGTGDLEKLFF. The CDR3 nucleotides read TGTGCCAGCAGTAGAGGGACAGGGGATTTGGAAAAACTGTTTTTT.

The gene calls are TRBV9 and TRBJ2-3; D may be TRBD1 (5 bases). Germline-derived CDR1 and CDR2 are SGDLS and YYNGEE. V lost 0 bases to trimming and J lost 3 bases, with 11 bases between them. This CDR3 is built from 15 residues. The CDR3 loop is CASSVGSRVTDTQYF. CDR3 nucleotide sequence: TGTGCCAGCAGCGTAGGAAGCAGGGTAACAGATACGCAGTATTTT.

The gene calls are TRBV5-1 and TRBJ1-6; D is possibly TRBD1 (6 bases). CDR3 length equals 16 residues. Trimming left V 3 bases short and J 5 bases short, with 15 bases between. The V gene's germline CDR1 is SGHRS and CDR2 YFSETQ. The CDR3 DNA reads as TGCGCCAGCAGCTCGAGGCAGGGGTCTCATAATTCACCCCTCCACTTT. Protein sequence: CASSSRQGSHNSPLHF.

The V gene is TRBV5-1, the J gene TRBJ1-1, with 10 bases fitting TRBD1. In germline, CDR1 is SGHRS, CDR2 YFSETQ. J gave up 2 bases and V 2 bases, and 3 bases lay outside the gene matches. The CDR3 extends over 15 amino acids. The CDR3 spells CASSLRDRGNTEAFF. In DNA form, the CDR3 reads TGCGCCAGCAGCTTACGGGACAGGGGCAACACTGAAGCTTTCTTT.

V gene TRBV27 combines with J gene TRBJ1-6; a possible D gene is TRBD1 (5 bases). Trimming removed 5 bases from V and 9 bases from J, with 17 bases in between. The CDR3 is 15 amino acids. CDR1 and CDR2 (germline): MNHEY, SMNVEV (reference sequence). The CDR3 coding sequence is TGTGCCAGCAGTGCGACTACGGGGGGATTTTCACCCCTCCACTTT. Protein: CASSATTGGFSPLHF.

V is TRBV27 and J is TRBJ1-2, with D perhaps TRBD1 (5 bases). There are 14 residues in the CDR3. Trimming shortened V by 4 bases and J by 5 bases, and 14 bases separated the two germline ends. Germline assignment: CDR1 MNHEY and CDR2 SMNVEV (reference sequence). The CDR3, as DNA: TGTGCCAGCAGTTGGGGAGGGGCTGGGTATGGCTACACCTTC. Amino acid sequence: CASSWGGAGYGYTF.

J is TRBJ2-5 and V is TRBV5-8, with 11 bases lining up with TRBD1. Per germline, CDR1 SGHTS and CDR2 YDEGEE. The CDR3 has 16 amino acids. V dropped 4 bases and J dropped 4; count of bases not matched to a gene: 9. CDR3 sequence: CASSPSGTGGTETQYF. CDR3 sequence (DNA): TGTGCCAGCAGCCCGTCCGGGACAGGGGGAACAGAGACCCAGTACTTC.

The J gene is TRBJ1-1, the V gene TRBV6-6, with 10 positions matching TRBD1. Losses at the gene ends were 2 bases for V and 5 bases for J; bases not matched to a gene: 8. The CDR3 has 16 amino acids. Germline V gene data show CDR1 as MNHNY and CDR2 as SVGAGI (reference sequence). The CDR3 is CASSYDRGLARTEAFF. CDR3 in DNA: TGTGCCAGCAGTTACGACAGGGGGCTGGCGAGGACTGAAGCTTTCTTT.